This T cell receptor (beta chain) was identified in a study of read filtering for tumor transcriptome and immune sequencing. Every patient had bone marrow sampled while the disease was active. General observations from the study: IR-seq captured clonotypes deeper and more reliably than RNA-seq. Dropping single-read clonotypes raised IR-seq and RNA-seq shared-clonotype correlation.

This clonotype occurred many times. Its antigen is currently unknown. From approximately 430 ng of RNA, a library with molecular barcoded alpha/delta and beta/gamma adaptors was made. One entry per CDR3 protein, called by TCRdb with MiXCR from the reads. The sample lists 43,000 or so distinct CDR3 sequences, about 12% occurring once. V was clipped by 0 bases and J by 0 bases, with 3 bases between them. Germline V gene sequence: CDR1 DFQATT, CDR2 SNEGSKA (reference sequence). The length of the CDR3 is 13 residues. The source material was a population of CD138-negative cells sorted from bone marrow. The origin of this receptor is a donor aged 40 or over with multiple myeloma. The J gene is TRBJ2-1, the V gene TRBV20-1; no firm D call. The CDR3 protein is CSARETSYNEQFF. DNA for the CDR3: TGCAGTGCTAGAGAAACCTCCTACAATGAGCAGTTCTTC.